This record looks at one T cell receptor beta chain sequence and its context. The data stem from a study of blood T cell repertoires in COVID-19. At the level of the study: Samples of COVID-19 (acute and convalescent) were obtained from the United States, Italy and Spain. In each case, the material was cDNA or gDNA derived from T cells, B-cell-depleted T cells, or PBMCs.

Recruited during active infection, patients (from Seattle) were subsequently followed longitudinally. Method: immunoSEQ multiplex PCR; TCRdb's copy keeps in-frame clones and lacks some. The sample holds 150,000 to 200,000 clones, 86% seen once. This CDR3 region has 14 residues. Germline CDR1 and CDR2: KGHSH and LQKENI. V gave up 4 bases and J gave up 6 bases, with 12 bases separating them. The V call is TRBV18, the J call TRBJ1-4; D gene uncertain. The sequenced sample consisted of peripheral blood. This clonotype originated in a woman in her fifties or sixties with COVID-19, enrolled during active disease. Here the CDR3 reads CASSRGNQHEKLFF. CDR3 nucleotide sequence: TGTGCCAGCTCACGAGGCAACCAGCATGAAAAACTGTTTTTT.